The 25 T cell receptor beta chains below all came from one sample that was sequenced in a study of PD-1 blockade in mismatch repair-deficient tumors. TCRdb's copy holds only in-frame clones and misses some; the assay was immunoSEQ multiplex PCR. This table holds some 130,000 clones, roughly 86% found once. This specimen was peripheral blood, taken just under 74 weeks after starting pembrolizumab. The receptors derive from an adult with mismatch repair-deficient cancer.

This chain connects TRBV10-3 to TRBJ2-5, with TRBD1 matching over 8 bases. V gave up 0 bases and J gave up 6 bases; unmatched junction bases: 9. The germline gives CDR1 ENHRY, CDR2 SYGVKD. CDR3 length: 16 residues. The CDR3 DNA sequence: TGTGCCATCAGTGAGTCCCCAGGGGGCACTGGCAAGACCCAGTACTTC. Its translation: CAISESPGGTGKTQYF.

This sequence joins TRBV4-1 and TRBJ2-5; the match to TRBD1 covers 8 bases. The germline V gene encodes CDR1 MGHRA and CDR2 YSYEKL. With 3 bases clipped from V and 0 bases from J, the junction kept 6 bases outside the gene matches. This CDR3 spans 16 amino acids. The CDR3 coding sequence is TGCGCCAGCAGCCATCCTAAGACAGGGGACCAAGAGACCCAGTACTTC. Amino acids: CASSHPKTGDQETQYF.

This clone was counted a single time. J is TRBJ2-1 and V is TRBV28; 7 bases fit TRBD2. V shed 7 bases and J 4 bases; nucleotides not matched to a gene: 10. This CDR3 contains 15 residues. The V gene's germline CDR1 is MDHEN and CDR2 SYDVKM. CDR3 residues: CASTSTSLIYNEQFF. The CDR3 coding sequence is TGTGCCAGCACATCGACTAGCCTTATTTACAATGAGCAGTTCTTC.

This clone was detected only once. The chain couples TRBV6-1 to TRBJ1-1; no reliable D call. The CDR3 has 15 amino acids. Germline assignment: CDR1 MNHNS and CDR2 SASEGT. The V and J ends lost 5 bases and 6 bases respectively, with 19 bases between them. The CDR3 DNA reads TGTGCCAGCAGTCGGGAATCGGGAACCGGGCCTGAAGCTTTCTTT. Protein: CASSRESGTGPEAFF.

The chain recombines TRBV30 with TRBJ2-1; TRBD2 matches at 8 bases. The CDR3 consists of 16 residues. V lost 4 bases, J lost 9 bases, and 17 bases stayed unmatched. Germline V lookup: CDR1 GTSNPN, CDR2 SVGIG (reference sequence). CDR3 DNA sequence: TGTGCCTGGAAGCGTTCCGGTAGCGGGAAGTTATTTGAGCAGTTCTTC. Protein sequence: CAWKRSGSGKLFEQFF.

The chain joins TRBV6-6 to TRBJ2-1; 8 positions agree with TRBD2. V gave up 8 bases and J gave up 0 bases; unmatched junction bases: 6. Germline CDR1 is MNHNY and CDR2 is SVGAGI (reference sequence). This CDR3 contains 15 residues. In DNA form, the CDR3 reads TGTGCCAGCTCCTGGCGGGAGGACTCCTACAATGAGCAGTTCTTC. Translation gives CASSWREDSYNEQFF.

The chain uses TRBV28 and TRBJ2-7; 8 nucleotides match TRBD2. CDR1 and CDR2 from the germline V gene are MDHEN and SYDVKM. This CDR3 region has 14 residues. The trim removed 2 bases at V and 4 bases at J, leaving 4 bases unmatched. The CDR3: CASSLLLAAYEQYF. The CDR3 DNA follows: TGTGCCAGCAGTTTACTACTAGCGGCGTACGAGCAGTACTTC.

CDR3 nucleotide sequence: TGTGCCAGAAGCTGGGACCCCCCGGGCGAGCAGTACTTC. As protein: CARSWDPPGEQYF. The chain is built from TRBV5-3 and TRBJ2-7; either TRBD1 or TRBD2 may fit D (5 bases each). TRBV5-3 is designated an ORF whose function remains uncertain. This CDR3 spans 13 amino acids. V lost 3 bases and J lost 6, with 13 bases in between.

The rearrangement joins TRBV5-4 to TRBJ2-7; the D is unclear. The CDR3 extends over 16 amino acids. CDR1 is SGHNT and CDR2 is YYREEE in the germline V gene (reference sequence). V lost 0 bases and J lost 4, with 17 bases in between. The CDR3 loop is CASSLGTGSLRYEQYF. CDR3 nucleotides: TGTGCCAGCAGCTTGGGGACCGGAAGCCTGAGATACGAGCAGTACTTC. Looking up the rest from reference TRBV5-4 and TRBJ2-7 gives the full variable domain: ETGVTQSPTHLIKTRGQQVTLRCSSQSGHNTVSWYQQALGQGPQFIFQYYREEENGRGNFPPRFSGLQFPNYSSELNVNALELDDSALYLCASSLGTGSLRYEQYFGPGTRLTVT.

The chain joins TRBV28 to TRBJ2-3, with 9 bases identical to TRBD2. There are 15 residues in the CDR3. V shed 6 bases, J shed 2 bases, and the junction held 6 bases outside the gene matches. Germline values: CDR1 MDHEN, CDR2 SYDVKM. CDR3 nucleotide sequence: TGTGCCAGCAGCCCGGGACTAGCTCCCACAGATACGCAGTATTTT. Protein: CASSPGLAPTDTQYF. Full variable domain (remainder filled in from reference TRBV28 and TRBJ2-3): DVKVTQSSRYLVKRTGEKVFLECVQDMDHENMFWYRQDPGLGLRLIYFSYDVKMKEKGDIPEGYSVSREKKERFSLILESASTNQTSMYLCASSPGLAPTDTQYFGPGTRLTVL.

This chain uses TRBV27 with TRBJ1-1; 11 nucleotides agree with TRBD1. Germline assignment: CDR1 MNHEY and CDR2 SMNVEV (reference sequence). The CDR3 spans 14 residues. V lost 1 base to trimming and J lost 6 bases; unmatched junction nucleotides: 1. CDR3 region: CASSLWTGGPEAFF. For the CDR3, the DNA is TGTGCCAGCAGTTTATGGACAGGGGGCCCTGAAGCTTTCTTT.

This clone occurred once. The chain combines TRBV6-6 with TRBJ2-7; 11 bases are a match to TRBD2. The germline V gene has CDR1 MNHNY and CDR2 SVGAGI (reference sequence). The CDR3 spans 14 residues. J lost 3 bases, V lost 4 bases, and 2 bases had no gene match. The CDR3 nucleotides read TGTGCCAGCAGTTCGACTAGCGGGGACTACGAGCAGTACTTC. Protein sequence: CASSSTSGDYEQYF.

This chain joins TRBV9 and TRBJ2-7; D is possibly TRBD1 (5 bases). The CDR3 is 14 amino acids. The V end lost 0 bases, the J end lost 2 bases, and 9 bases lay between the germline ends. The germline V gene has CDR1 SGDLS and CDR2 YYNGEE. CDR3 sequence: CASSVDQGTYEQYF. For the CDR3, the DNA is TGTGCCAGCAGCGTAGACCAGGGAACCTACGAGCAGTACTTC.

The chain carries TRBV29-1 and TRBJ2-2; D might be TRBD1 or TRBD2, each matching 6 bases. CDR1 is SQVTM and CDR2 is ANQGSEA in the germline V gene. V was clipped by 4 bases and J by 3 bases, with 12 bases between them. The CDR3 contains 14 residues. DNA for the CDR3: TGCAGCGTTGCAGGGGAGCGGGACACCGGGGAGCTGTTTTTT. It yields the protein CSVAGERDTGELFF.

This clone has only one observation. The chain carries TRBV5-1 and TRBJ1-1, with D perhaps TRBD1 (6 bases). Germline CDR1 is SGHRS and CDR2 is YFSETQ. The CDR3 has 15 residues. V lost 2 bases to trimming and J lost 1 base, with 12 bases between them. The CDR3, as DNA: TGCGCCAGCAGCTTTTCGGGGGCTCCGAACACTGAAGCTTTCTTT. As protein: CASSFSGAPNTEAFF.

The J gene is TRBJ2-6, the V gene TRBV9; D not certain. Germline V gives CDR1 SGDLS, CDR2 YYNGEE. The CDR3 sequence is 15 residues long. The V and J ends lost 2 bases and 1 base respectively, with 7 bases between them. The CDR3 region has the DNA TGTGCCAGCAGCGTCGAACTGTCTGGGGCCAACGTCCTGACTTTC. It codes for CASSVELSGANVLTF.

The V gene is TRBV6-5, the J gene TRBJ2-1, with 7 nucleotides matching TRBD2. CDR3 length: 15 residues. Germline assignment: CDR1 MNHEY and CDR2 SVGAGI. With V trimmed by 2 bases and J by 8 bases, 9 bases remained unmatched. Here the CDR3 DNA reads TGTGCCAGCAGTTACCGTACGACTAGCTTCGATGAGCAGTTCTTC. Its translation is CASSYRTTSFDEQFF.

Here the CDR3 reads CASSSTSGGSYEQYF. In DNA form, the CDR3 reads TGCGCCAGCAGCTCGACTAGCGGAGGGTCCTACGAGCAGTACTTC. The chain has TRBV5-1 and TRBJ2-7; 9 nucleotides line up with TRBD2. Germline assignment: CDR1 SGHRS and CDR2 YFSETQ. The length of the CDR3 is 15 residues. Losses at the gene ends were 3 bases for V and 1 base for J; bases not matched to a gene: 5. Supplemented by reference TRBV5-1 and TRBJ2-7, the full variable domain reads KAGVTQTPRYLIKTRGQQVTLSCSPISGHRSVSWYQQTPGQGLQFLFEYFSETQRNKGNFPGRFSGRQFSNSRSEMNVSTLELGDSALYLCASSSTSGGSYEQYFGPGTRLTVT.

V usage is TRBV9 and J usage is TRBJ1-2; D not certain. V was clipped by 3 bases and J by 0 bases, with 15 bases between them. The CDR3 is 16 residues long. CDR1 and CDR2 from the germline V gene are SGDLS and YYNGEE. The CDR3 region is CASSDGGPYPNYGYTF. Written as DNA, the CDR3 is TGTGCCAGCAGCGACGGCGGACCTTACCCTAACTATGGCTACACCTTC.

The chain employs TRBV7-2 and TRBJ2-7, with a weak D call TRBD2 (6 bases). In germline, CDR1 is SGHTA, CDR2 FQGNSA. The germline V and J ends were trimmed by 1 base and 1 base, with 17 bases remaining between them. The CDR3 length is 17 residues. The CDR3 loop reads CASSLGFWTMQSYEQYF. The CDR3, as DNA: TGTGCCAGCAGCTTAGGTTTTTGGACTATGCAATCCTACGAGCAGTACTTC.

This rearrangement joins TRBV12-5 to TRBJ2-3; 10 bases are shared with TRBD2. Losses at the gene ends were 1 base for V and 4 bases for J; bases not matched to a gene: 5. Germline V gene sequence: CDR1 LGHNT, CDR2 FRNRAP. The CDR3 loop spans 16 amino acids. The CDR3 region is CASGLGTSGISDTQYF. The CDR3 nucleotides read TGTGCTAGTGGTTTGGGCACTAGCGGGATTTCAGATACGCAGTATTTT.

The CDR3 here is CASSQEGFHEQYF. In nucleotides, the CDR3 is TGCGCCAGCAGCCAAGAGGGCTTCCACGAGCAGTACTTC. The chain recombines TRBV4-1 with TRBJ2-7; D call uncertain. Trimming took 0 bases from V and 5 from J, leaving 8 bases between them. Germline V gene data show CDR1 as MGHRA and CDR2 as YSYEKL. The length of the CDR3 is 13 residues.

This chain connects TRBV14 to TRBJ2-1, with 8 positions matching TRBD2. Germline-derived CDR1 and CDR2 are SGHDN and FVKESK. The CDR3 extends over 17 amino acids. V shed 1 base and J 6 bases; nucleotides not matched to a gene: 11. This CDR3 is CASSQGLGREVPNEQFF. For the CDR3, the DNA is TGTGCCAGCAGCCAAGGTTTAGGGCGGGAGGTTCCCAATGAGCAGTTCTTC.

In regard to this clone: The junction differs from germline at one of its ends, possibly a read error. The chain's CDR3 is CASSQFPDRVHEQYF. As DNA, the CDR3 is TGCGCCAGCAGCCAATTTCCGGACAGGGTCCACGAGCAGTACTTC. The chain couples TRBV11-2 to TRBJ2-7, with 8 bases matching TRBD1. The germline V gene encodes CDR1 SGHAT and CDR2 FQNNGV. This CDR3 contains 15 residues.

The table lists this clone with a few counts. The rearrangement links TRBV28 to TRBJ1-2, with D perhaps matching TRBD1 (5 bases). This CDR3 region has 14 residues. V lost 4 bases and J lost 4, with 13 bases in between. Germline CDR1 MDHEN, CDR2 SYDVKM. The CDR3 DNA follows: TGTGCCAGCAGTTCCCAGGGTATTGGCTATGGCTACACCTTC. Amino acid sequence: CASSSQGIGYGYTF.